This TCR beta chain originates from a study of T cell responses to AZD1222 COVID-19 vaccine. Trimming left V 5 bases short and J 3 bases short, with 23 bases between. The CDR3 covers 18 residues. CDR1 SEHNR and CDR2 FQNEAQ come from the germline V gene (reference sequence). The repertoire was sequenced with immunoSEQ multiplex PCR; TCRdb's copy has only in-frame clones and lacks some. This table holds about 120,000 clones, about 88% found once. Study-wide points: In a largely white British group with more females than males, clonal diversity was possibly underestimated.

Concerning this clone itself: Its antigen is still unknown.

The chain joins TRBV7-9 to TRBJ1-5; D remains unclear. The material was peripheral blood, obtained 28 days after the second AZD1222 dose. The TCR sequence derives from an adult who received the AZD1222 COVID-19 vaccine. CDR3 protein: CASSNGWEMVVNNQPQHF. The CDR3 coding sequence is TGTGCCAGCAGCAATGGGTGGGAAATGGTTGTGAACAATCAGCCCCAGCATTTT.